This T cell receptor beta chain was captured by sequencing in a study of blood T cells in healthy people across ages. Study findings and constraints: Greater diversity and more naive CD4+ cells were seen in long-lived donors than in aged donors. Observed TCR beta diversity showed a strong correlation with the percentage of naive T cells as measured by flow cytometry.

PCR was performed a second time for roughly 7 to 11 cycles using a sample-barcoded 5' primer and a J-beta primer mix. Unique molecular identifiers of 12 random nucleotides labeled each cDNA. From the 5' RACE reads, TCRdb called clonotypes with MiXCR, one entry per CDR3 protein. Among over 1,200,000 distinct CDR3 sequences, almost 60% were seen once, and the ten largest hold more than 6%. The germline CDR1 and CDR2 sequences are SGHRS and YFSETQ. This CDR3 comprises 14 residues. The extraction recovered at least 5.5 micrograms of total RNA per sample. In the case of this clonotype: Its cognate antigen is unknown. At one boundary the junction diverges from the germline segment, which might be a read error.

The gene calls are TRBV5-1 and TRBJ2-5; the D gene is possibly TRBD2 (6 bases). This clonotype originated in a man younger than 35 in good health. The sequenced material came from blood. CDR3 residues: CASSPRRGQETQYF. CDR3 nucleotide sequence: TGTGCCAGCTCACCTCGTCGGGGGCAAGAGACCCAGTACTTC.